In this sample, the clone carrying this TCR beta chain turned up once. Its antigen is not known. The data were obtained in a study of cytomegalovirus exposure and HLA in healthy donors. Findings and caveats of the study: Cytomegalovirus status was reportedly diagnosed by the classifier with high sensitivity and specificity.

Measured with immunoSEQ multiplex PCR; TCRdb has only the in-frame clones, and not every one. The table includes 300,000 to 450,000 clones, 86% detected once. The receptor's source is a young woman in good health and CMV-seronegative. The specimen sequenced was PBMCs.

CDR3 sequence reads: CSVEGGRETQYF. The CDR3 nucleotides read TGCAGCGTTGAAGGGGGGCGAGAGACCCAGTACTTC. This chain connects TRBV29-1 to TRBJ2-5; D possibly corresponds to TRBD1 (6 bases). V was pared by 1 base and J by 4 bases, with 7 bases between. Germline CDR1 SQVTM, CDR2 ANQGSEA. CDR3 length: 12 residues.